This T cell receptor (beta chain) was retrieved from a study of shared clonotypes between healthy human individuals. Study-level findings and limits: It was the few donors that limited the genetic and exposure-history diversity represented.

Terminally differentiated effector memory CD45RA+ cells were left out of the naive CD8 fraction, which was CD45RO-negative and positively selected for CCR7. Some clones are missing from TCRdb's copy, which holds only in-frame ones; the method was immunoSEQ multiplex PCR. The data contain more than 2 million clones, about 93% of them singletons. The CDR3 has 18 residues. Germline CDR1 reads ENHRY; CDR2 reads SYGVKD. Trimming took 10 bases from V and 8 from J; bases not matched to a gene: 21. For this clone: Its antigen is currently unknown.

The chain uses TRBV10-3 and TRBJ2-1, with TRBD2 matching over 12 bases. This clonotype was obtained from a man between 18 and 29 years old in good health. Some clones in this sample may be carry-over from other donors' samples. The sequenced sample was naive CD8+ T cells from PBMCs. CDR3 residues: CATPWTGVWTSGIDEQFF. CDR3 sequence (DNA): TGTGCCACCCCCTGGACAGGGGTATGGACTAGCGGGATTGATGAGCAGTTCTTC.